This section outlines one T cell receptor beta chain sequence together with its context. Germline V gene lookup returns CDR1 ENHRY and CDR2 SYGVKD. The CDR3 sequence is 13 residues long. Investigators isolated RNA and reverse transcribed it into cDNA to act as the sequencing template. Data came from immunoSEQ multiplex PCR; TCRdb stores just in-frame clones and leaves some out. This sample has 200,000 to 250,000 clones, with around three fifths found just once. The data belong to a study of CD8+ T cells in alopecia areata. For the study at large: Affected scalp percentage set treated patients' severity scores.

The treatment here: oral pan-JAK inhibitor, 5-10 mg twice daily. The chain couples TRBV10-3 to TRBJ2-5; D remains ambiguous. The J call is uncertain, as TRBJ2-7 better fits the DNA end. This TCR came from a human donor with alopecia areata. The sample consisted of CD4+ T cells sorted from blood, taken at week 4, from a patient treated with tofacitinib. The CDR3 spells CAISMEPYYEQYF. For the CDR3, the DNA is TGTGCCATCAGCATGGAACCCTACTACGAGCAGTACTTC.